What follows describes a single TCR beta chain. Its antigen remains unidentified. The table came from immunoSEQ multiplex PCR; TCRdb's copy has only in-frame clones and leaves some out. The sample includes roughly 6,600 clones, 70% of them seen just once. The data originate from a study of immune cell composition in non-small cell lung cancer. Study-level information: Tumours were mainly lung adenocarcinoma or squamous cell carcinoma. Notes on the study in general: Squamous lung tumours showed higher top 10 clone scores and clonality than adenocarcinomas.

The V gene end was trimmed by 11 bases and the J gene end by 2 bases; junction bases not matched to a gene: 5. The CDR3 runs to 13 residues. Germline lookup yields CDR1 LNHDA and CDR2 SQIVND (reference sequence). Frozen unsorted single-cell suspensions supplied the genomic DNA. The TCR comes from a human donor with non-small cell lung cancer. The sample taken for sequencing was lung tumor tissue. The J gene is TRBJ2-7, the V gene TRBV19, with 11 bases identical to TRBD1. The DNA for the CDR3 is TGTGCCTGCGGACAGGGGGCCACCTACGAGCAGTACTTC. Encoded protein: CACGQGATYEQYF.